These 9 T cell receptor beta chains originate from one sample sequenced in a study of early T cells in non-severe SARS-CoV-2 infection. TCRdb independently ran MiXCR on the 5' RACE reads; one entry per CDR3 protein. The sample holds under 90,000 distinct CDR3 sequences; around 15% are singletons and the top ten take 6.1%. The source material was whole blood. These receptors all stem from an adult who was a healthcare worker with PCR-confirmed SARS-CoV-2 infection or an uninfected control (not recorded which).

The chain couples TRBV7-2 to TRBJ1-5; D is unclear. The CDR3 has 14 residues. CDR1 SGHTA and CDR2 FQGNSA come from the germline V gene. The V end lost 1 base, the J end lost 6 bases, and 10 bases lay between the germline ends. The DNA for the CDR3 is TGTGCCAGCAGCTTAGTGGGAAGGAGTCAGCCCCAGCATTTT. Protein sequence: CASSLVGRSQPQHF.

This clonotype was seen ten or more times. The chain is built from TRBV6-4 and TRBJ1-2; 7 bases match TRBD1. Per germline, CDR1 MRHNA and CDR2 SNTAGT. The CDR3 contains 14 residues. Trimming at V came to 7 bases and at J to 4 bases, leaving 9 bases not matched to a gene. CDR3 region: CASKSAGGTYGYTF. The CDR3 region has the DNA TGTGCCAGCAAGTCGGCAGGGGGTACCTATGGCTACACCTTC.

This clonotype has ten or more counts. This chain connects TRBV4-2 to TRBJ2-7, with 7 bases that match TRBD1. CDR3 length: 14 amino acids. Germline CDR1 is LGHNA and CDR2 is YNFKEQ. V dropped 5 bases and J dropped 3; count of bases not matched to a gene: 7. For the CDR3, the DNA is TGTGCCAGCAGCGTCGGGACAGTTAACTACGAGCAGTACTTC. Its translation is CASSVGTVNYEQYF.

The J gene is TRBJ1-5, the V gene TRBV18; 9 nucleotides align to TRBD1. Unmatched junction bases numbered 9, after V lost 3 bases and J lost 6 bases. The germline gives CDR1 KGHSH, CDR2 LQKENI. The CDR3 is 16 amino acids. The CDR3 sequence: CASSPRGTGTGQPQHF. CDR3 DNA sequence: TGTGCCAGCTCACCCCGAGGGACAGGGACCGGTCAGCCCCAGCATTTT. The full variable domain, completed using reference TRBV18 and TRBJ1-5, is NAGVMQNPRHLVRRRGQEARLRCSPMKGHSHVYWYRQLPEEGLKFMVYLQKENIIDESGMPKERFSAEFPKEGPSILRIQQVVRGDSAAYFCASSPRGTGTGQPQHFGDGTRLSIL.

In this sample, this clonotype turned up a few times. The CDR3 protein is CASSPTGTGELFF. The CDR3 bases are TGTGCCAGTAGCCCAACAGGGACCGGGGAGCTGTTTTTT. The V and J genes are TRBV19 and TRBJ2-2; possibly TRBD1 for D (6 bases). Germline V gene data show CDR1 as LNHDA and CDR2 as SQIVND (reference sequence). This CDR3 region has 13 residues. V dropped 6 bases and J dropped 5 bases, with 10 bases sitting between them.

This clonotype came up many times. V is TRBV5-6 and J is TRBJ1-1, with a possible D match to TRBD1 (6 bases). The length of the CDR3 is 14 residues. CDR1 and CDR2 (germline): SGHDT, YYEEEE. Deletions cut 4 bases from V and 11 bases from J, with 21 bases between. The CDR3 protein is CASSPPLGAGIAFF. CDR3 DNA: TGTGCCAGCAGCCCTCCCCTGGGGGCAGGGATCGCTTTCTTT.

This clonotype has more than one count but fewer than ten. The rearrangement uses TRBV5-1 and TRBJ2-1, with D perhaps matching TRBD1 (6 bases). This CDR3 spans 17 amino acids. Per the germline V gene, CDR1 is SGHRS and CDR2 is YFSETQ. V shed 4 bases and J shed 6 bases, with 23 bases lying between them. CDR3 protein: CASSRSVFRDISNEQFF. CDR3 bases: TGCGCCAGCAGCCGGAGTGTGTTCCGGGACATTTCCAATGAGCAGTTCTTC.

About this clonotype itself: One base away lies a much larger clone, so this may be a sequencing read error. The rearrangement joins TRBV12-3 or TRBV12-4 to TRBJ1-2; 10 bases are a match to TRBD1. The CDR3 sequence is 16 residues long. V gave up 8 bases and J gave up 4 bases; unmatched junction bases: 13. The CDR3 is CASSSGTGDQSYGYTF. The CDR3 DNA reads as TGTGCCAGCTCTTCTGGGACAGGGGACCAAAGCTATGGCTACACCTTC.

This clonotype was seen more than once but under ten times. The chain combines TRBV21-1 with TRBJ2-3; the table's D call, TRBD1, was not checked against the DNA. TRBV21-1 is recorded as a pseudogene. The CDR3 extends over 20 amino acids. The CDR3 loop reads CASSKVTGIPIDVSTDTQYF. As DNA, the CDR3 is TGTGCCAGCAGCAAGGTGACAGGGATACCGATCGACGTTAGCACAGATACGCAGTATTTT.